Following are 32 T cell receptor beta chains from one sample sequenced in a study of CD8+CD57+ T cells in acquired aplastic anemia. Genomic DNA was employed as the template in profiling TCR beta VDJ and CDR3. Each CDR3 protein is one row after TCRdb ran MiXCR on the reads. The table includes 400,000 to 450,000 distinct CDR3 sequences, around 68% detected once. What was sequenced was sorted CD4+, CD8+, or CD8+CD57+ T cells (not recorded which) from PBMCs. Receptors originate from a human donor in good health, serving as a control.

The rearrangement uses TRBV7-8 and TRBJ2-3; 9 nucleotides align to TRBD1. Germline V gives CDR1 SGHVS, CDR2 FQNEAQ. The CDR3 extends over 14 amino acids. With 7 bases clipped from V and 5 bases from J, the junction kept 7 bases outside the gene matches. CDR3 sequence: CASTAGQGQDTQYF. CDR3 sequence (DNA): TGTGCCAGCACCGCAGGACAGGGGCAAGATACGCAGTATTTT.

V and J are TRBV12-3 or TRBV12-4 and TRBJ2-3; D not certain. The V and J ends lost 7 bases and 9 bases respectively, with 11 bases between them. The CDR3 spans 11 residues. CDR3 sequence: CASTHPATQYF. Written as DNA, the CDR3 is TGTGCCAGCACCCACCCCGCAACGCAGTATTTT.

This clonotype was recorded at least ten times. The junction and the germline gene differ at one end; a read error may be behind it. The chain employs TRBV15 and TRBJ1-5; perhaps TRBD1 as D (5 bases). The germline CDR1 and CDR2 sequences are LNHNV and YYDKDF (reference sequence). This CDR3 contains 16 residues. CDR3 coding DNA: TGTGCCACCAGTAGAGATTGGAGGGACAGCAATCAGCCCCAGCATTTT. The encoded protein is CATSRDWRDSNQPQHF.

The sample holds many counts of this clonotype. The chain's CDR3 is CASSLGTHNSPLHF. The CDR3 DNA is TGTGCCAGCAGCTTAGGGACCCATAATTCACCCCTCCACTTT. V is TRBV7-2 and J is TRBJ1-6; D is undetermined. Trimming took off 1 base at V and 5 bases at J, with 6 bases between the two ends. Germline V gene lookup returns CDR1 SGHTA and CDR2 FQGNSA. The CDR3 has 14 amino acids.

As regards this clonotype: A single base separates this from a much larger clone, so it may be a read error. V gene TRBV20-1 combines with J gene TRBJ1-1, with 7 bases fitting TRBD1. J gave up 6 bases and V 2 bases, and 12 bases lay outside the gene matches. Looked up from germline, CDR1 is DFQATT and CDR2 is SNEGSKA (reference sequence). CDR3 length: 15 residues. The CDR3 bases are TGCAGTGCTAGAAACCCCCGACAGGGTAACCCTGAAGCTTTCTTT. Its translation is CSARNPRQGNPEAFF.

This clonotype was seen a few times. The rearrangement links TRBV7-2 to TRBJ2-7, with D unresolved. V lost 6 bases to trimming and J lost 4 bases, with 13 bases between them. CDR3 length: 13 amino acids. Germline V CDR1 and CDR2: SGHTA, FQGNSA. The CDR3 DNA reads TGTGCCAGCAGAGACCTTACCTCATACGAGCAGTACTTC. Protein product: CASRDLTSYEQYF.

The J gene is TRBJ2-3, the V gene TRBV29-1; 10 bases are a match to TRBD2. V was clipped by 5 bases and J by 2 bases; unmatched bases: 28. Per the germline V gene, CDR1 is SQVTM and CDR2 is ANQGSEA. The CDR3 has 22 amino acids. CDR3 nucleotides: TGCAGCGTTACGTATAGCGGGGGGCAGGCCCCACCTAGTGAAGCATTCACAGATACGCAGTATTTT. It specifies CSVTYSGGQAPPSEAFTDTQYF.

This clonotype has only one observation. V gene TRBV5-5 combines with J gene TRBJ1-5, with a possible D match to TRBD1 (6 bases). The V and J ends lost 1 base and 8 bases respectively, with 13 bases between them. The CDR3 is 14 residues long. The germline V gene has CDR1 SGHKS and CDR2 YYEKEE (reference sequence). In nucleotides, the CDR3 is TGTGCCAGCAGCTTGCAGGGGAACACTGAGCCCCAGCATTTT. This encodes CASSLQGNTEPQHF. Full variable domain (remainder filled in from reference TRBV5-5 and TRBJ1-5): DAGVTQSPTHLIKTRGQQVTLRCSPISGHKSVSWYQQVLGQGPQFIFQYYEKEERGRGNFPDRFSARQFPNYSSELNVNALLLGDSALYLCASSLQGNTEPQHFGDGTRLSIL.

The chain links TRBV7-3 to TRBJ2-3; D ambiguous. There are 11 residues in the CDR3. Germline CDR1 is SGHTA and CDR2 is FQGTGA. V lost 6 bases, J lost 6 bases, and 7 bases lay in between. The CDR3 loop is CASRARDTQYF. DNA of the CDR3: TGTGCCAGCAGGGCCCGGGATACGCAGTATTTT.

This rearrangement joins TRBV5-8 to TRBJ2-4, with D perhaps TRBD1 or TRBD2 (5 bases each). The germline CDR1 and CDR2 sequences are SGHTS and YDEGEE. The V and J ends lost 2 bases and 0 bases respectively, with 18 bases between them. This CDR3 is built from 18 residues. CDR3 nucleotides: TGTGCCAGCAGCTTAGCGCCTGGGGGAACAGAAGCCAAAAACATTCAGTACTTC. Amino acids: CASSLAPGGTEAKNIQYF.

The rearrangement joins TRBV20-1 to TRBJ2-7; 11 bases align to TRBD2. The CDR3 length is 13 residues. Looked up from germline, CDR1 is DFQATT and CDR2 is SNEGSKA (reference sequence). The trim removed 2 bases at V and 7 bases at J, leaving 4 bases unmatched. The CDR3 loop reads CSARSRLAGEQYF. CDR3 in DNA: TGCAGTGCTAGATCAAGACTAGCGGGGGAGCAGTACTTC.

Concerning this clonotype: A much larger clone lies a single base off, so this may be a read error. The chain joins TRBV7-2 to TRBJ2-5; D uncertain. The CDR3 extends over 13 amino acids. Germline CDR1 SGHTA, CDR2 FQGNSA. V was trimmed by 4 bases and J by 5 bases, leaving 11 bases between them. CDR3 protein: CASSWPFVETQYF. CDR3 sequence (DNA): TGTGCCAGCAGCTGGCCGTTCGTGGAGACCCAGTACTTC.

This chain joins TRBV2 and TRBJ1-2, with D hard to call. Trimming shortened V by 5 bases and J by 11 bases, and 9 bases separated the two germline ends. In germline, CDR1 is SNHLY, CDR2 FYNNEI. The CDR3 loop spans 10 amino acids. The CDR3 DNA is TGTGCCAGCAGTTCTTTTGGGTACACCTTC. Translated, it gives CASSSFGYTF.

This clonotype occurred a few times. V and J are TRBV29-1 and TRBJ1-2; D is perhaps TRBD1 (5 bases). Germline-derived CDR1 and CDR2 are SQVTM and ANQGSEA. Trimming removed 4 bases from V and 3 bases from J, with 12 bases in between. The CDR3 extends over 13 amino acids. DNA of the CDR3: TGCAGCGTTGTAGGACAAGCAGACTATGGCTACACCTTC. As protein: CSVVGQADYGYTF.

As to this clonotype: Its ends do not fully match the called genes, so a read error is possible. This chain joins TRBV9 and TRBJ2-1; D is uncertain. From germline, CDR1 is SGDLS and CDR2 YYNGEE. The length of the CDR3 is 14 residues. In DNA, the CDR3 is TGCGCCAGCAGCGACCCACTGGCGGAGACTGAGCAGTTCTTC. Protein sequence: CASSDPLAETEQFF. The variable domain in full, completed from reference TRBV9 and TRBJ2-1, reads DSGVTQTPKHLITATGQRVTLRCSPRSGDLSVYWYQQSLDQGLQFLIQYYNGEERAKGNILERFSAQQFPDLHSELNLSSLELGDSALYFCASSDPLAETEQFFGPGTRLTVL.

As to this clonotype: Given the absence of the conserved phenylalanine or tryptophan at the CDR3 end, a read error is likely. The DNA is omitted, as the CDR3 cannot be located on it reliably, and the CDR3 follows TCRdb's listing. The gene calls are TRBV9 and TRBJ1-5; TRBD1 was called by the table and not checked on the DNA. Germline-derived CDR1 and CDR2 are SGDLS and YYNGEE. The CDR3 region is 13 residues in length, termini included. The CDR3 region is CASSLLGRRNTHV.

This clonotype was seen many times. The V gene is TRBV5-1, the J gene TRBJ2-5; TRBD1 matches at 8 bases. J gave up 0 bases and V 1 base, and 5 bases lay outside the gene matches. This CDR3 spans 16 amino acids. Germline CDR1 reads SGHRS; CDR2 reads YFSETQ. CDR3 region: CASSLPGQVYQETQYF. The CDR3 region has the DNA TGCGCCAGCAGCTTGCCGGGACAGGTCTACCAAGAGACCCAGTACTTC. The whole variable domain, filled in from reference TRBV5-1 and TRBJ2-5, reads KAGVTQTPRYLIKTRGQQVTLSCSPISGHRSVSWYQQTPGQGLQFLFEYFSETQRNKGNFPGRFSGRQFSNSRSEMNVSTLELGDSALYLCASSLPGQVYQETQYFGPGTRLLVL.

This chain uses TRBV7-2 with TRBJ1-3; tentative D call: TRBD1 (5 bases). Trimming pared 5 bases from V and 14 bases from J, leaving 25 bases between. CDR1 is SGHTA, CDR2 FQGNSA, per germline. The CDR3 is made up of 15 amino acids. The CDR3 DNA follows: TGTGCCAGCAGCCTTGGGGGGATGACGGGGCAGTACTTATATTTT. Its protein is CASSLGGMTGQYLYF.

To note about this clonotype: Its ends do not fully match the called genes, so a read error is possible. This CDR3 is CAISVTGNYGSTF. In DNA, the CDR3 is TGTGCCATCAGTGTGACTGGGAACTATGGCTCCACCTTC. The chain recombines TRBV10-3 with TRBJ1-2; no firm D call. The CDR3 extends over 13 amino acids. Germline V CDR1 and CDR2: ENHRY, SYGVKD.

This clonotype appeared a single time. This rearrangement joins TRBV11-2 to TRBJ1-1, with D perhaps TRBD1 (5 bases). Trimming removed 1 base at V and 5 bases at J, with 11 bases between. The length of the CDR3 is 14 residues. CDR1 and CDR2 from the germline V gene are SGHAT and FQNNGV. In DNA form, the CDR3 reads TGTGCCAGCAGCTTAGCCACTCAGGGTACTGAAGCTTTCTTT. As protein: CASSLATQGTEAFF.

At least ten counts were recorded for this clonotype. The CDR3 reads CSARASGNTEAFF. In DNA, the CDR3 is TGCAGTGCCAGGGCCAGCGGGAACACTGAAGCTTTCTTT. The rearrangement joins TRBV20-1 to TRBJ1-1; weak D call: TRBD1 (5 bases). Trimming removed 6 bases from V and 1 base from J, with 12 bases in between. Germline CDR1 DFQATT, CDR2 SNEGSKA (reference sequence). This CDR3 has 13 residues.

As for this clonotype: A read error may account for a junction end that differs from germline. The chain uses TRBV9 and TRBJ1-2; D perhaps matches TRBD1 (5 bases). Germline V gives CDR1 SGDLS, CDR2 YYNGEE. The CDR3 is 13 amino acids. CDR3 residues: CASSLPGEQGYNF. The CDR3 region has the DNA TGTGCCAGCAGTTTGCCGGGGGAGCAGGGCTACAATTTC. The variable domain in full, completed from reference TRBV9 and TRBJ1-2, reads DSGVTQTPKHLITATGQRVTLRCSPRSGDLSVYWYQQSLDQGLQFLIQYYNGEERAKGNILERFSAQQFPDLHSELNLSSLELGDSALYFCASSLPGEQGYNFGSGTRLTVV.

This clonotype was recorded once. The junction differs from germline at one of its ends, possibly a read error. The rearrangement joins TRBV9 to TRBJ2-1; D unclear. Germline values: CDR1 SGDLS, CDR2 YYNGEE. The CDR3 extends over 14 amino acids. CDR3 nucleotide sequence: TGTGCCAGCAGTTTTGGGAATAGCAATCAGCCCCAGCTCTTC. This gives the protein CASSFGNSNQPQLF.

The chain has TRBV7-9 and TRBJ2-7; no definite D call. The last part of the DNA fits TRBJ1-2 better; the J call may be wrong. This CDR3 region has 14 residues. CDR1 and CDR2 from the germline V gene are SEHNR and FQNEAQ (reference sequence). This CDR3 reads CASSLGPADYGYTF. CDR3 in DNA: TGTGCCAGCAGCCTTGGACCGGCAGACTATGGCTACACCTTC.

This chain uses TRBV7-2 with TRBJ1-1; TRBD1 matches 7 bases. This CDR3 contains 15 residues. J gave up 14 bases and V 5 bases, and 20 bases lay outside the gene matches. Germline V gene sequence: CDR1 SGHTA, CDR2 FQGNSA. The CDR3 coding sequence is TGTGCCAGCAGCCTACGGGACAGCTACTCTGGAAACACCTTCTTT. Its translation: CASSLRDSYSGNTFF.

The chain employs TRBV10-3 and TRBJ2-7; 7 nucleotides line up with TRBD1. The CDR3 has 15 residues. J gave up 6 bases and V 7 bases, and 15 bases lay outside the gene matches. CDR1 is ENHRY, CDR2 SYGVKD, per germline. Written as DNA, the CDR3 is TGTGCCATCACCGATAGACAGGGTGACCCCAGCGAGCAGTACTTC. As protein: CAITDRQGDPSEQYF.

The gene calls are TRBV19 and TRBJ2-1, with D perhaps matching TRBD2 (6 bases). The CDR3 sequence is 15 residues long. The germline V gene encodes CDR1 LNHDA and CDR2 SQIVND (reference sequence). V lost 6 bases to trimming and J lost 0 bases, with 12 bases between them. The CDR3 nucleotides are TGTGCCAGTAGCATGGGGGGAAGCTCCTACAATGAGCAGTTCTTC. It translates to CASSMGGSSYNEQFF.

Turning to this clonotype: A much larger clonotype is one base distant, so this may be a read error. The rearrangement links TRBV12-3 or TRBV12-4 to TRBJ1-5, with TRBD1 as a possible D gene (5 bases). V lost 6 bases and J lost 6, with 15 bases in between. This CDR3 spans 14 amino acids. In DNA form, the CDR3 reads TGTGCCAGCAGGCGGGGAGGGGATTTTCAGCCCCAGCATTTT. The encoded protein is CASRRGGDFQPQHF.

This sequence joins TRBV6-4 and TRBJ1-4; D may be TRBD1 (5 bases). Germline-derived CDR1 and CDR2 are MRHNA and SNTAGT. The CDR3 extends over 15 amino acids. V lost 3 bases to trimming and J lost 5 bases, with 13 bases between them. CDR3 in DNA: TGTGCCAGCAGTGAGTTTGTGGGGGAGAATGAAAAACTGTTTTTT. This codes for CASSEFVGENEKLFF.

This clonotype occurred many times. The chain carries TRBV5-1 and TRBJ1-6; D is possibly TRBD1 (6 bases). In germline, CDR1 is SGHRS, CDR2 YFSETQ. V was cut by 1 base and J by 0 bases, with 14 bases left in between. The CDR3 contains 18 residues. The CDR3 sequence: CASSLSITGSSYNSPLHF. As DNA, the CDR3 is TGCGCCAGCAGCTTGTCTATAACAGGGAGCTCCTATAATTCACCCCTCCACTTT.

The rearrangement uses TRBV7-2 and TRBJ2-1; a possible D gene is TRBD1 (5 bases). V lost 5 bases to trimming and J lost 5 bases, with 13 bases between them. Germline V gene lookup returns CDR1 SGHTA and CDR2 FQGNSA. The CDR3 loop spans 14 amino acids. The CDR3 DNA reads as TGTGCCAGCAGCCTGTATCAGGGAAACAATGAGCAGTTCTTC. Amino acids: CASSLYQGNNEQFF.

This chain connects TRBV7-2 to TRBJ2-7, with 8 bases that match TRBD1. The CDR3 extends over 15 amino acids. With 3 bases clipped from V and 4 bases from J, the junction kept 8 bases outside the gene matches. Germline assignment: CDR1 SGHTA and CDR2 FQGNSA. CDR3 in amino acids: CASSFGQGLGYEQYF. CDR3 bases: TGTGCCAGCAGCTTCGGACAGGGCTTAGGATACGAGCAGTACTTC.